This passage covers 24 T cell receptor beta chains from one sample sequenced in a study of blood T cell repertoires in COVID-19. The data were produced by immunoSEQ multiplex PCR, yet TCRdb's version contains in-frame clones alone and is incomplete. Of approximately 310,000 clones listed, 87% were seen once; the top ten hold 1%. The sample consisted of peripheral blood. The receptors come from a man aged 50 to 60 with active or convalescent COVID-19.

In this sample, this clone turned up a few times. The chain has TRBV11-2 and TRBJ2-7; D not resolved. The CDR3 is made up of 15 amino acids. Trimming removed 3 bases at V and 2 bases at J, with 14 bases between. The germline V gene encodes CDR1 SGHAT and CDR2 FQNNGV. CDR3 sequence reads: CASSFGSGTPYEQYF. DNA of the CDR3: TGTGCCAGCAGCTTTGGGTCAGGAACCCCCTACGAGCAGTACTTC.

J is TRBJ2-1 and V is TRBV5-1; D is unresolved. Trimming cost V 6 bases and J 0 bases, with 7 bases left between them. The CDR3 has 13 amino acids. In germline, CDR1 is SGHRS, CDR2 YFSETQ. This chain's CDR3 is CASNSGSYNEQFF. CDR3 in DNA: TGCGCCAGCAACTCCGGCTCCTACAATGAGCAGTTCTTC.

This clone has just a few counts. The gene calls are TRBV2 and TRBJ1-4, with TRBD1 matching over 8 bases. The germline CDR1 and CDR2 sequences are SNHLY and FYNNEI. The ends lost 6 bases at V and 8 bases at J; junction bases unmatched: 8. This CDR3 contains 14 residues. CDR3 amino acids: CASREQGDGEKLFF. The DNA of the CDR3 is TGTGCCAGCAGAGAACAGGGGGATGGGGAAAAACTGTTTTTT.

This rearrangement joins TRBV19 to TRBJ2-1; 10 bases map to TRBD2. This CDR3 region has 14 residues. J lost 16 bases, V lost 6 bases, and 15 bases had no gene match. CDR1 LNHDA and CDR2 SQIVND come from the germline V gene (reference sequence). CDR3 sequence reads: CASRPRLTSGDGFF. CDR3 in DNA: TGTGCCAGTAGACCTCGACTAACTAGCGGGGACGGATTCTTC. The whole variable domain, filled in from reference TRBV19 and TRBJ2-1, reads DGGITQSPKYLFRKEGQNVTLSCEQNLNHDAMYWYRQDPGQGLRLIYYSQIVNDFQKGDIAEGYSVSREKKESFPLTVTSAQKNPTAFYLCASRPRLTSGDGFFGPGTRLTVL.

The J gene is TRBJ2-7, the V gene TRBV4-2; 10 bases line up with TRBD2. Trimming cost V 2 bases and J 0 bases; bases outside gene matches: 4. Germline V gene sequence: CDR1 LGHNA, CDR2 YNFKEQ. This CDR3 has 16 residues. The CDR3 sequence: CASSQSSGRASYEQYF. DNA of the CDR3: TGTGCCAGCAGCCAATCGAGCGGGAGGGCCTCCTACGAGCAGTACTTC.

This chain joins TRBV5-5 and TRBJ2-1; TRBD2 matches at 9 bases. Trimming took 2 bases from V and 6 from J; bases not matched to a gene: 9. The CDR3 length is 16 residues. Germline V gives CDR1 SGHKS, CDR2 YYEKEE (reference sequence). CDR3 sequence: CASSFGEASGANEQFF. In nucleotides, the CDR3 is TGTGCCAGCAGCTTTGGGGAGGCTAGCGGGGCCAATGAGCAGTTCTTC.

With regard to this clone: Distinct nucleotide sequences in the sample also encode this CDR3. This sequence joins TRBV5-1 and TRBJ2-7, with D uncertain. V was cut by 0 bases and J by 1 base, with 11 bases left in between. CDR1 SGHRS and CDR2 YFSETQ come from the germline V gene. The CDR3 runs 15 residues. In DNA, the CDR3 is TGCGCCAGCAGCTTGGTGACGGGTGGATCCTACGAGCAGTACTTC. This encodes CASSLVTGGSYEQYF.

The chain couples TRBV2 to TRBJ1-6, with D possibly TRBD1 on 6 matching bases. Per germline, CDR1 SNHLY and CDR2 FYNNEI. This CDR3 spans 15 amino acids. V dropped 6 bases and J dropped 5 bases, with 14 bases sitting between them. The CDR3 is CASSTETGDNSPLHF. CDR3 DNA: TGTGCCAGCAGCACAGAGACAGGAGATAATTCACCCCTCCACTTT.

The chain employs TRBV5-6 and TRBJ2-5; possibly TRBD1 for D (6 bases). Germline loops: CDR1 SGHDT, CDR2 YYEEEE. V was trimmed by 4 bases and J by 2 bases, leaving 18 bases between them. The CDR3 is made up of 16 amino acids. The CDR3 here is CASSLGYKGGQETQYF. In DNA form, the CDR3 reads TGTGCCAGCAGCCTCGGTTATAAAGGGGGACAAGAGACCCAGTACTTC.

This chain uses TRBV10-3 with TRBJ1-2; possibly TRBD1 for D (5 bases). CDR1 is ENHRY and CDR2 is SYGVKD in the germline V gene. V was shortened by 8 bases and J by 3 bases, with 19 bases between the two germline ends. The CDR3 has 15 residues. This chain's CDR3 is CAIARGGDWDYGYTF. The CDR3 bases are TGTGCCATCGCGCGGGGAGGGGACTGGGACTATGGCTACACCTTC.

CDR3 protein: CASRDRGPNEKLFF. CDR3 nucleotide sequence: TGTGCCAGTAGGGACAGGGGGCCTAATGAAAAACTGTTTTTT. The chain combines TRBV19 with TRBJ1-4; 11 bases are a match to TRBD1. This CDR3 contains 14 residues. J lost 3 bases, V lost 6 bases, and 0 bases had no gene match. Germline assignment: CDR1 LNHDA and CDR2 SQIVND (reference sequence).

The chain joins TRBV7-6 to TRBJ1-3, with 8 bases matching TRBD1. V was pared by 0 bases and J by 5 bases, with 6 bases of the junction left unmatched. In germline, CDR1 is SGHVS, CDR2 FNYEAQ. The CDR3 is 16 amino acids. CDR3 loop: CASSLAQGARRNTIYF. The CDR3 coding sequence is TGTGCCAGCAGCTTAGCCCAGGGGGCGCGAAGAAACACCATATATTTT.

This chain connects TRBV6-5 to TRBJ2-7; 7 bases match TRBD1. Germline trimming cut 2 bases from V and 4 bases from J; bases unmatched to any gene: 8. Per germline, CDR1 MNHEY and CDR2 SVGAGI. This CDR3 has 15 amino acids. The CDR3 spells CASSYLQTGPYEQYF. In DNA, the CDR3 is TGTGCCAGCAGTTACCTTCAGACAGGGCCTTACGAGCAGTACTTC.

The V gene is TRBV11-2, the J gene TRBJ2-1; the match to TRBD2 covers 8 bases. This CDR3 is built from 16 residues. Trimming took 1 base from V and 4 from J; bases not matched to a gene: 6. Per the germline V gene, CDR1 is SGHAT and CDR2 is FQNNGV. Here the CDR3 DNA reads TGTGCCAGCAGCTTAGGGGTAGCGGGGTTTTACAATGAGCAGTTCTTC. Translated: CASSLGVAGFYNEQFF.

The chain couples TRBV6-5 to TRBJ2-1; D might be TRBD2 (5 bases). The length of the CDR3 is 14 residues. Germline V lookup: CDR1 MNHEY, CDR2 SVGAGI. The V end lost 6 bases, the J end lost 7 bases, and 16 bases lay between the germline ends. CDR3 sequence: CASRKTYGGNEQFF. The CDR3 DNA reads as TGTGCCAGCAGGAAAACCTATGGCGGGAATGAGCAGTTCTTC.

This clone was counted once. The rearrangement links TRBV27 to TRBJ2-7; TRBD2 is a possible D gene (5 bases). The germline CDR1 and CDR2 sequences are MNHEY and SMNVEV (reference sequence). This CDR3 is built from 15 residues. V was cut by 1 base and J by 3 bases, with 13 bases left in between. The CDR3 here is CASSLLRTAGYEQYF. The CDR3 coding sequence is TGTGCCAGCAGTTTATTGCGGACGGCGGGCTACGAGCAGTACTTC.

V gene TRBV28 combines with J gene TRBJ1-2; D perhaps matches TRBD1 (5 bases). The CDR3 covers 14 residues. Germline V gene sequence: CDR1 MDHEN, CDR2 SYDVKM. V was cut by 4 bases and J by 8 bases, with 17 bases left in between. The CDR3 DNA reads TGTGCCAGCAGTTCCCCAGCTGGGGCGAGGGGCTACACCTTC. Its protein product is CASSSPAGARGYTF.

The chain has TRBV19 and TRBJ1-1, with 8 positions matching TRBD1. This CDR3 spans 13 amino acids. J gave up 8 bases and V 7 bases, and 9 bases lay outside the gene matches. Germline CDR1 reads LNHDA; CDR2 reads SQIVND (reference sequence). The CDR3 sequence: CASIPRTGKEAFF. For the CDR3, the DNA is TGTGCCAGTATTCCCCGGACAGGGAAGGAAGCTTTCTTT.

The table lists this clone with a count of one. CDR3 in amino acids: CATSDSRGIQYF. The CDR3 DNA reads TGTGCCACCAGTGATAGCAGGGGCATTCAGTACTTC. J is TRBJ2-4 and V is TRBV24-1, with D perhaps TRBD1 (6 bases). From germline, CDR1 is KGHDR and CDR2 SFDVKD. The CDR3 consists of 12 residues. V dropped 3 bases and J dropped 9 bases, with 8 bases sitting between them.

This chain links TRBV24-1 with TRBJ2-5, with 9 bases matching TRBD1. CDR3 length equals 18 residues. V trimming: 3 bases; J trimming: 2 bases; junction bases outside the gene matches: 12. Per the germline V gene, CDR1 is KGHDR and CDR2 is SFDVKD. The CDR3 reads CATSDPGQGSGEQETQYF. CDR3 DNA sequence: TGTGCCACCAGTGATCCGGGACAGGGTTCGGGAGAACAAGAGACCCAGTACTTC.

The chain recombines TRBV4-1 with TRBJ2-3; 10 bases match TRBD2. Germline V CDR1 and CDR2: MGHRA, YSYEKL. V lost 4 bases to trimming and J lost 2 bases; unmatched junction nucleotides: 6. The CDR3 covers 16 residues. The CDR3, as DNA: TGCGCCAGCAGCCGCTCCGGGACTAGCGACACAGATACGCAGTATTTT. This sequence encodes CASSRSGTSDTDTQYF.

This chain joins TRBV30 and TRBJ2-1, with 7 positions matching TRBD2. This CDR3 region has 15 residues. V shed 6 bases and J 4 bases; nucleotides not matched to a gene: 12. Per the germline V gene, CDR1 is GTSNPN and CDR2 is SVGIG (reference sequence). The CDR3 DNA is TGTGCCTGCGCCTCTACGCGGGAGAGTTACAATGAGCAGTTCTTC. This encodes CACASTRESYNEQFF. Full variable domain (remainder filled in from reference TRBV30 and TRBJ2-1): SQTIHQWPATLVQPVGSPLSLECTVEGTSNPNLYWYRQAAGRGLQLLFYSVGIGQISSEVPQNLSASRPQDRQFILSSKKLLLSDSGFYLCACASTRESYNEQFFGPGTRLTVL.

This clone was observed a few times. The rearrangement joins TRBV19 to TRBJ2-1, with unresolved D. Trimming shortened V by 0 bases and J by 9 bases, and 6 bases separated the two germline ends. In germline, CDR1 is LNHDA, CDR2 SQIVND (reference sequence). This CDR3 contains 12 residues. The CDR3 sequence: CASSIDSGEQFF. For the CDR3, the DNA is TGTGCCAGTAGTATAGATTCGGGTGAGCAGTTCTTC.

The chain carries TRBV12-3 or TRBV12-4 and TRBJ1-1; D call uncertain. This CDR3 region has 13 residues. The V and J ends lost 6 bases and 1 base respectively, with 9 bases between them. In DNA, the CDR3 is TGTGCCAGCAGCCCACGGGGGAACACTGAAGCTTTCTTT. Amino acid sequence: CASSPRGNTEAFF.